This TCR beta chain was identified in a study of T cells in Graves' hyperthyroidism and ophthalmopathy. Study-wide background: At initial diagnosis, before any treatment had begun, peripheral blood was obtained. Study conclusions and caveats: Most clonotypes expanded in the thyroid (above 0.001) were also present in blood.

TCR beta CDR3 regions were amplified from RNA. When the TCR CDR3 underwent first-round RT-PCR, the HTBI primer set was used. One entry per CDR3 protein, called by TCRdb with MiXCR from the multiplex PCR reads. The sample lists about 500,000 distinct CDR3 sequences, around 17% occurring once. Isolation of PBMCs was performed on 8.5 to 10 ml fresh peripheral blood. With respect to this clonotype: The antigen is not known.

In germline, CDR1 is DFQATT, CDR2 SNEGSKA (reference sequence). This CDR3 spans 16 amino acids. Trimming cost V 3 bases and J 2 bases, with 17 bases left between them. This TCR derives from a woman between 18 and 29 years old with Graves' hyperthyroidism. The gene calls are TRBV20-1 and TRBJ1-5; TRBD1 might be the D (6 bases). The sequencing sample was made of blood. CDR3 region: CSARIPGARGNQPQHF. The CDR3 DNA sequence: TGCAGTGCTAGGATTCCAGGGGCGCGGGGCAATCAGCCCCAGCATTTT.